This TCR beta chain was sequenced during a study of blood T cell repertoires in COVID-19. Study-wide context: Spain, Italy and the United States supplied samples that represented acute and convalescent COVID-19.

The CDR3 length is 15 residues. Germline V gene lookup returns CDR1 MGHDK and CDR2 SYGVNS. The V end was cut by 8 bases, the J end by 6 bases, with 20 bases between. Authors' data handling: Reference gene primer amplification in the assay estimated nucleated cell counts. Profiled with immunoSEQ multiplex PCR; TCRdb holds only in-frame clones, not every one. The DNA was the basis for D and trimming; V, J and clone size are from that table. Among 200,000 to 250,000 clones listed, over 80% were seen once. The V and J genes are TRBV25-1 and TRBJ1-5; D perhaps matches TRBD1 (6 bases). What was sequenced was PBMCs or T cells enriched from blood (not recorded which). The receptor comes from a man aged 18 to 29 with acute COVID-19. Written as DNA, the CDR3 is TGTGCCAGCCCCTTGACAGGAAGGGGTTGTCAGCCCCAGCATTTT. Its protein product is CASPLTGRGCQPQHF.